Given below is one TCR beta chain in context. The CDR3 consists of 16 residues. J was trimmed by 10 bases and V by 1 base; bases with no gene match: 10. Germline lookup yields CDR1 SGHTA and CDR2 FQGNSA. Libraries were prepared by immunoSEQ multiplex PCR; TCRdb keeps only in-frame clonotypes and omits some of them. The sample includes approximately 73,000 clones, over 85% of them seen just once. The record originates from a study of T cell changes during pregnancy in multiple sclerosis. The starting material was CD4+ T cells from peripheral blood mononuclear cells, obtained before pregnancy. The V call is TRBV7-2, the J call TRBJ2-1; 10 bases line up with TRBD2. This receptor was obtained from a female donor with multiple sclerosis, enrolled in a pregnancy study. The CDR3 coding sequence is TGTGCCAGCAGCTTAGAAGCGGGAGGGCGGCGCGTGGAGCAGTTCTTC. It yields the protein CASSLEAGGRRVEQFF. Using reference TRBV7-2 and TRBJ2-1 for the parts outside the CDR3, the full variable domain is GAGVSQSPSNKVTEKGKDVELRCDPISGHTALYWYRQSLGQGLEFLIYFQGNSAPDKSGLPSDRFSAERTGGSVSTLTIQRTQQEDSAVYLCASSLEAGGRRVEQFFGPGTRLTVL.